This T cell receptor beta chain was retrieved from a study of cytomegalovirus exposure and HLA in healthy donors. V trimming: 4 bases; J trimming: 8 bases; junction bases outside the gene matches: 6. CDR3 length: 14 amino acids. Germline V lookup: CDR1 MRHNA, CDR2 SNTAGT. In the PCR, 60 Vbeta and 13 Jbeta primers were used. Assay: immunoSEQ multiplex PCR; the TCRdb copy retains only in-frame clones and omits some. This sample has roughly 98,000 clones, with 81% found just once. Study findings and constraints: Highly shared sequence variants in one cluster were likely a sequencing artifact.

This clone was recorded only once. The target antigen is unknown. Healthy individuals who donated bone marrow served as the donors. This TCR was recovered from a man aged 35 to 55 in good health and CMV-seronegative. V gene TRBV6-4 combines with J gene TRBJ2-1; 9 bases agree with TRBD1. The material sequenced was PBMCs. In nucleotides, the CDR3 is TGTGCCAGCAGTGGGGACAGGGAAAACGATGAGCAGTTCTTC. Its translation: CASSGDRENDEQFF.